This T cell receptor (beta chain) comes out of a study of lymphopenia after photon versus proton radiotherapy. Study-level results: Larger post-nadir TCR diversity loss correlated inversely with survival in deceased patients. Post-nadir diversity loss with photons came from oligoclonal expansion, particularly CD8+ Temra cells.

As regards this clone: Its target is unknown.

The protocol was immunoSEQ multiplex PCR, while the TCRdb copy is restricted to in-frame clones and leaves out a portion. Found here are about 160,000 clones, around nine tenths of them singletons; the top ten hold about 4.4%. This sample comprised peripheral blood, obtained from a patient treated with photon-based radiotherapy. This receptor was obtained from a man over 45 with gastric cancer.

CDR3 amino acids: CATTPDRGGNTIYF. The CDR3 DNA reads TGTGCCACCACCCCGGACAGGGGAGGAAACACCATATATTTT. The chain employs TRBV19 and TRBJ1-3; 9 bases line up with TRBD1. CDR3 size: 14 residues. Germline CDR1 and CDR2: LNHDA and SQIVND (reference sequence). Unmatched junction bases numbered 8, after V lost 10 bases and J lost 4 bases.